What follows are 24 T cell receptor beta chains derived from one specimen sequenced in a study of T cells in Graves' hyperthyroidism and ophthalmopathy. RNA transcripts provided the source from which TCR beta CDR3 regions were amplified. TCR CDR3 underwent first-round RT-PCR with the HTBI primer set. TCRdb re-derived calls from the multiplex PCR reads in MiXCR, one entry per CDR3 protein. The sample has 370,000 or so distinct CDR3 sequences, 15% to 19% seen once. What was sequenced was blood. These receptors were taken from a woman between 18 and 29 years old with Graves' hyperthyroidism that later progressed to Graves' ophthalmopathy.

This chain joins TRBV27 and TRBJ1-1, with unresolved D. There are 13 residues in the CDR3. The V end lost 6 bases, the J end lost 4 bases, and 12 bases lay between the germline ends. From germline, CDR1 is MNHEY and CDR2 SMNVEV (reference sequence). The CDR3 loop is CASSEDEGTEAFF. For the CDR3, the DNA is TGTGCCAGCAGCGAGGACGAGGGCACTGAAGCTTTCTTT.

The rearrangement links TRBV29-1 to TRBJ2-7; maybe TRBD1 (5 bases). There are 14 residues in the CDR3. Trimming removed 5 bases at V and 0 bases at J, with 14 bases between. Germline values: CDR1 SQVTM, CDR2 ANQGSEA. CDR3 loop: CSVRVDTSSYEQYF. The CDR3 DNA follows: TGCAGCGTTAGGGTGGACACCTCCTCCTACGAGCAGTACTTC.

The V gene is TRBV5-4, the J gene TRBJ2-7; TRBD2 might be the D (6 bases). Germline V CDR1 and CDR2: SGHNT, YYREEE (reference sequence). This CDR3 has 13 residues. V lost 2 bases and J 6 bases, leaving 12 bases between the germline ends. This chain's CDR3 is CASSFGGNSEQYF. The CDR3, as DNA: TGTGCCAGCAGCTTCGGGGGAAACAGCGAGCAGTACTTC.

This clonotype appeared many times. The chain employs TRBV12-3 or TRBV12-4 and TRBJ2-3, with no clear D. The CDR3 runs 14 residues. V lost 3 bases to trimming and J lost 2 bases, with 9 bases between them. The CDR3 DNA reads as TGTGCCAGCAGTTTTCTCGGATCCACAGATACGCAGTATTTT. Translated: CASSFLGSTDTQYF.

This clonotype has more than one count but fewer than ten. The chain carries TRBV24-1 and TRBJ1-2; D uncertain. This CDR3 has 14 residues. Germline V gene data show CDR1 as KGHDR and CDR2 as SFDVKD. The germline V and J ends were trimmed by 6 bases and 2 bases, with 12 bases remaining between them. The CDR3 bases are TGTGCCACCAGTCCGGGCAGGCTGAACTATGGCTACACCTTC. Amino acids: CATSPGRLNYGYTF.

Ten or more counts support this clonotype. V usage is TRBV6-1 and J usage is TRBJ2-7; 8 nucleotides match TRBD1. From germline, CDR1 is MNHNS and CDR2 SASEGT. This CDR3 is built from 12 residues. Trimming at V came to 7 bases and at J to 7 bases, leaving 6 bases not matched to a gene. CDR3 DNA: TGTGCCAGCACCGAGACAGGGGTTGAGCAGTACTTC. It encodes CASTETGVEQYF.

This clonotype was detected a few times. V is TRBV6-1 and J is TRBJ2-1, with TRBD2 identical over 13 bases. V lost 6 bases and J lost 12; bases outside the gene matches: 11. The CDR3 runs to 15 residues. Germline assignment: CDR1 MNHNS and CDR2 SASEGT. CDR3 amino acids: CASRTGTSGRAGQFF. The CDR3 DNA follows: TGTGCCAGCAGAACGGGTACTAGCGGGAGGGCGGGGCAGTTCTTC.

The genes are TRBV6-2 or TRBV6-3 and TRBJ2-3; D uncertain. V was shortened by 5 bases and J by 3 bases, with 9 bases between the two germline ends. Looked up from germline, CDR1 is MNHEY and CDR2 is SVGEGT. CDR3 size: 13 residues. This CDR3 reads CASSNLDTDTQYF. In nucleotides, the CDR3 is TGTGCCAGCAGTAATCTAGATACAGATACGCAGTATTTT.

Comments on this clonotype: This clone may be a read error of a much larger clone one base away. The V gene is TRBV7-9, the J gene TRBJ2-7; D unresolved. The end of the DNA fits TRBJ2-1 better, so the J call may be wrong. The length of the CDR3 is 13 residues. In germline, CDR1 is SEHNR, CDR2 FQNEAQ (reference sequence). This CDR3 is CASSLDTAYEQFF. In DNA, the CDR3 is TGTGCCAGCAGCTTAGACACCGCCTACGAGCAGTTCTTC.

The chain has TRBV2 and TRBJ2-3; D ambiguous. Germline CDR1 and CDR2: SNHLY and FYNNEI. With 5 bases removed from V and 3 bases from J, the gap between germline ends came to 15 bases. The CDR3 totals 15 residues. The CDR3 region has the DNA TGTGCCAGCAGTCCTCGGGCGTCTCGGACAGATACGCAGTATTTT. Translation gives CASSPRASRTDTQYF.

This clonotype was observed at least ten times. This chain uses TRBV20-1 with TRBJ2-7, with 8 bases aligning to TRBD2. CDR3 length: 14 amino acids. The germline V gene encodes CDR1 DFQATT and CDR2 SNEGSKA (reference sequence). V dropped 0 bases and J dropped 3; count of bases not matched to a gene: 4. CDR3 nucleotide sequence: TGCAGTGCTAGAGAAGGCGGGGGGCGCTACGAGCAGTACTTC. Translating gives CSAREGGGRYEQYF.

This clonotype showed up many times. The chain joins TRBV29-1 to TRBJ2-1; 8 bases are a match to TRBD2. V shed 7 bases, J shed 0 bases, and the junction held 8 bases outside the gene matches. Germline V gene data show CDR1 as SQVTM and CDR2 as ANQGSEA. This CDR3 has 15 residues. The CDR3: CSGILADSSYNEQFF. As DNA, the CDR3 is TGCAGCGGCATACTAGCGGACAGCTCCTACAATGAGCAGTTCTTC.

This clonotype was seen a handful of times. In DNA, the CDR3 is TGCGCCAGCAGCCAACCACCCGGGACTGACGAAGAGACCCAGTACTTC. It yields the protein CASSQPPGTDEETQYF. The chain is built from TRBV4-1 and TRBJ2-5; possibly TRBD2 for D (6 bases). Trimming removed 2 bases at V and 3 bases at J, with 16 bases between. There are 16 residues in the CDR3. The germline gives CDR1 MGHRA, CDR2 YSYEKL.

Only a few counts were recorded for this clonotype. This chain connects TRBV19 to TRBJ2-3; 13 positions agree with TRBD2. CDR3 length equals 15 residues. V lost 4 bases and J lost 8; bases outside the gene matches: 6. Germline CDR1 LNHDA, CDR2 SQIVND (reference sequence). DNA for the CDR3: TGTGCCAGTAGTAAACTAGCGGGAGGGCCCCTTACGCAGTATTTT. It yields the protein CASSKLAGGPLTQYF.

This clonotype was observed at least ten times. This chain links TRBV12-3 or TRBV12-4 with TRBJ2-7, with 11 bases lining up with TRBD2. The V and J ends lost 4 bases and 6 bases, in that order; junction bases with no gene match: 5. This CDR3 comprises 14 residues. The CDR3 DNA reads TGTGCCAGCAGTTCCGGGACTAGCGGTCTCGAGCAGTACTTC. This sequence encodes CASSSGTSGLEQYF.

The V gene is TRBV24-1, the J gene TRBJ2-3; TRBD1 matches at 9 bases. Trimming took 2 bases from V and 5 from J; bases not matched to a gene: 7. The CDR3 sequence is 16 residues long. Germline loops: CDR1 KGHDR, CDR2 SFDVKD. Written as DNA, the CDR3 is TGTGCCACCAGTGATTGGGACAGGGAGAGGGTAGATACGCAGTATTTT. Translated, it gives CATSDWDRERVDTQYF.

This clonotype was picked up a small number of times. The rearrangement uses TRBV6-1 and TRBJ1-4; the D gene is possibly TRBD1 (5 bases). CDR1 is MNHNS, CDR2 SASEGT, per germline. The CDR3 extends over 17 amino acids. Trimming removed 1 base from V and 1 base from J, with 13 bases in between. The CDR3 region has the DNA TGTGCCAGCAGTGAAGGGGGCTATCAGGGAACTAATGAAAAACTGTTTTTT. The encoded protein is CASSEGGYQGTNEKLFF.

This clonotype was recorded at least ten times. V is TRBV28 and J is TRBJ2-3; TRBD2 matches 8 bases. This CDR3 is 16 amino acids long. Per germline, CDR1 MDHEN and CDR2 SYDVKM. After removal of 6 bases from V and 0 bases from J, the junction contained 8 bases not matched to a gene. The CDR3 region has the DNA TGTGCCAGCAGACCTAGCGGGTTTGGAAGCACAGATACGCAGTATTTT. Encoded protein: CASRPSGFGSTDTQYF.

This clonotype occurred many times. This chain connects TRBV7-6 to TRBJ1-2; 8 positions agree with TRBD1. The junction had 7 bases not matched to a gene; V was cut back by 5 bases and J by 2 bases. The germline V gene has CDR1 SGHVS and CDR2 FNYEAQ. This CDR3 region has 15 residues. CDR3 protein: CASSTDRGGNYGYTF. The CDR3 DNA is TGTGCCAGCAGCACCGACAGGGGTGGAAACTATGGCTACACCTTC.

On this clonotype itself: Just one base apart from a much larger clone, this may be a read error. This rearrangement joins TRBV24-1 to TRBJ2-2; TRBD2 is a possible D gene (6 bases). CDR3 size: 13 residues. Germline V gives CDR1 KGHDR, CDR2 SFDVKD. The CDR3 DNA is TGTGCCACCGGTGGGAGTATCGGCGGGGAGCTGTCTTTT. It specifies CATGGSIGGELSF.

The chain's CDR3 is CASSPPNYEQYF. DNA for the CDR3: TGTGCCAGCTCACCACCGAACTACGAGCAGTACTTC. The chain couples TRBV18 to TRBJ2-7; D gene uncertain. CDR3 size: 12 residues. Per the germline V gene, CDR1 is KGHSH and CDR2 is LQKENI. V shed 0 bases and J shed 3 bases, with 3 bases lying between them. Drawing the rest from reference TRBV18 and TRBJ2-7, the complete variable domain is NAGVMQNPRHLVRRRGQEARLRCSPMKGHSHVYWYRQLPEEGLKFMVYLQKENIIDESGMPKERFSAEFPKEGPSILRIQQVVRGDSAAYFCASSPPNYEQYFGPGTRLTVT.

The rearrangement joins TRBV6-5 to TRBJ1-6; 7 nucleotides align to TRBD1. The trim removed 3 bases at V and 7 bases at J, leaving 12 bases unmatched. Germline V gives CDR1 MNHEY, CDR2 SVGAGI. The CDR3 contains 17 residues. CDR3 in DNA: TGTGCCAGCAGTTATCACAGGGGTATAGGTTTGAATTCACCCCTCCACTTT. Amino acid sequence: CASSYHRGIGLNSPLHF.

Ten or more counts support this clonotype. The V call is TRBV7-2, the J call TRBJ2-5, with 11 positions matching TRBD2. Per germline, CDR1 SGHTA and CDR2 FQGNSA. The CDR3 consists of 18 residues. Trimming removed 3 bases from V and 5 bases from J; junction bases left unmatched: 14. The CDR3 spells CASSFQLAGVGRGETQYF. Written as DNA, the CDR3 is TGTGCCAGCAGCTTTCAACTAGCGGGAGTGGGGCGGGGGGAGACCCAGTACTTC.

There are a few counts of this clonotype. A much larger clone differs from this one at a single base, so this may be a read error. The V gene is TRBV30, the J gene TRBJ2-1; tentatively, D is TRBD1 or TRBD2 (5 bases each). The CDR3 covers 13 residues. Looked up from germline, CDR1 is GTSNPN and CDR2 is SVGIG (reference sequence). V lost 0 bases, J lost 14 bases, and 17 bases lay in between. CDR3 in amino acids: CAWSVGRSSPEFF. The CDR3 nucleotides are TGTGCCTGGAGTGTGGGACGGAGTAGCCCTGAGTTCTTC.